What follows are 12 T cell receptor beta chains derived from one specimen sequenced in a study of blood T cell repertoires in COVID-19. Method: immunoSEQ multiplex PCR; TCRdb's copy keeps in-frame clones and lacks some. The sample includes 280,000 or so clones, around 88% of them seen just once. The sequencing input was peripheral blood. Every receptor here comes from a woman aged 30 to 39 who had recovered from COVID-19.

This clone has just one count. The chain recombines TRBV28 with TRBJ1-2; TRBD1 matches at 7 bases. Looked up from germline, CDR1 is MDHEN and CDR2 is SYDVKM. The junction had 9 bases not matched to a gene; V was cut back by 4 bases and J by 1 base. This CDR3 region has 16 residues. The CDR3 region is CASSSLPGTVNYGYTF. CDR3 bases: TGTGCCAGCAGTTCCCTACCCGGGACAGTTAACTATGGCTACACCTTC.

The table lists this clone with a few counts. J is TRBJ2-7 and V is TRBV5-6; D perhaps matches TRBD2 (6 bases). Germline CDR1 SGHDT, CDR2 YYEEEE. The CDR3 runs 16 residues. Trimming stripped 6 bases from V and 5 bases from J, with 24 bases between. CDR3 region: CASTPAGFRGIDEQYF. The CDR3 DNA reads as TGTGCCAGCACCCCGGCGGGGTTTAGGGGAATAGACGAGCAGTACTTC.

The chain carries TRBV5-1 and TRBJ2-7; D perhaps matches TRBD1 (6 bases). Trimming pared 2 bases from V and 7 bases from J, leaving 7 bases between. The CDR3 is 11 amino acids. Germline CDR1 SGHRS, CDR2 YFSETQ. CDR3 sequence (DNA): TGCGCCAGCAGCTTTGACAGGGAGCAGTACTTC. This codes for CASSFDREQYF.

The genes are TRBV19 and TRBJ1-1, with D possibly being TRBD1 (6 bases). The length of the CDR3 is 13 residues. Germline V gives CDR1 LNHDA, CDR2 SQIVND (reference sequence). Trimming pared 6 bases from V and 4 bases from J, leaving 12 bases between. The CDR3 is CASRPQGPTEAFF. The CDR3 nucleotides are TGTGCCAGTAGGCCCCAGGGGCCCACTGAAGCTTTCTTT. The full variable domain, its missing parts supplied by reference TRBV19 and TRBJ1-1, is DGGITQSPKYLFRKEGQNVTLSCEQNLNHDAMYWYRQDPGQGLRLIYYSQIVNDFQKGDIAEGYSVSREKKESFPLTVTSAQKNPTAFYLCASRPQGPTEAFFGQGTRLTVV.

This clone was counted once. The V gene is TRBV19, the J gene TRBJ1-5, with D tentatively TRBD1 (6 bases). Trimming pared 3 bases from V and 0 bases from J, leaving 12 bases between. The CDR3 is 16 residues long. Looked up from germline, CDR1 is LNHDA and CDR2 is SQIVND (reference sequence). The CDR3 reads CASSIQQGYSNQPQHF. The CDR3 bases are TGTGCCAGTAGTATCCAGCAGGGGTATAGCAATCAGCCCCAGCATTTT. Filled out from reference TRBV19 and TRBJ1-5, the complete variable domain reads DGGITQSPKYLFRKEGQNVTLSCEQNLNHDAMYWYRQDPGQGLRLIYYSQIVNDFQKGDIAEGYSVSREKKESFPLTVTSAQKNPTAFYLCASSIQQGYSNQPQHFGDGTRLSIL.

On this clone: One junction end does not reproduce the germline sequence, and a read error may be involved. CDR3 sequence: CASSLGDRRQDF. CDR3 in DNA: TGTGCCAGCAGTTTAGGGGACAGGCGCCAGGACTTC. The genes are TRBV28 and TRBJ2-7; TRBD1 matches 8 bases. The germline V gene encodes CDR1 MDHEN and CDR2 SYDVKM. The CDR3 contains 12 residues. The full variable domain, with the rest looked up from reference TRBV28 and TRBJ2-7, is DVKVTQSSRYLVKRTGEKVFLECVQDMDHENMFWYRQDPGLGLRLIYFSYDVKMKEKGDIPEGYSVSREKKERFSLILESASTNQTSMYLCASSLGDRRQDFGPGTRLTVT.

CDR3 amino acids: CAWTALGDLAETQYF. The CDR3 coding sequence is TGTGCCTGGACCGCCCTAGGAGACCTGGCAGAGACCCAGTACTTC. The chain employs TRBV30 and TRBJ2-5; no firm D call. Germline loops: CDR1 GTSNPN, CDR2 SVGIG (reference sequence). The germline V and J ends were trimmed by 4 bases and 4 bases, with 19 bases remaining between them. The CDR3 covers 15 residues.

CDR3 in amino acids: CARSETGDGGYTF. CDR3 nucleotide sequence: TGTGCCCGGTCTGAGACAGGGGATGGTGGCTACACCTTC. V and J are TRBV30 and TRBJ1-2; 8 bases map to TRBD1. Looked up from germline, CDR1 is GTSNPN and CDR2 is SVGIG (reference sequence). This CDR3 comprises 13 residues. After removal of 8 bases from V and 7 bases from J, the junction contained 12 bases not matched to a gene.

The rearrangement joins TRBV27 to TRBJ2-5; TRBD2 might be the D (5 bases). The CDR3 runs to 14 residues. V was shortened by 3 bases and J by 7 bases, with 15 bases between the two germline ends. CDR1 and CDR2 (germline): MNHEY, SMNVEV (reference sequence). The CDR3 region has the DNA TGTGCCAGCAGTTTCACGGAGGATCCGGGGACCCAGTACTTC. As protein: CASSFTEDPGTQYF.

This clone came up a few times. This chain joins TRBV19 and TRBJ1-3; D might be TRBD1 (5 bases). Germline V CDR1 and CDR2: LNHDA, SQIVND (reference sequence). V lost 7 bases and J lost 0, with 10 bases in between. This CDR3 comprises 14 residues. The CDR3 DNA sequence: TGTGCCAGTACAGGGCCCTTCTCTGGAAACACCATATATTTT. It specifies CASTGPFSGNTIYF.

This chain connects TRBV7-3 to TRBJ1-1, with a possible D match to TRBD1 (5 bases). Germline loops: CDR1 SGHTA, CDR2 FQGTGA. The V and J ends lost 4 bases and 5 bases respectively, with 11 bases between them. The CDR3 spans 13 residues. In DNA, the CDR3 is TGTGCCAGCAGCTCAAGCCGGGGGACTGAAGCTTTCTTT. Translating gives CASSSSRGTEAFF. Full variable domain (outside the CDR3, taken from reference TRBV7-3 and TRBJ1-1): GAGVSQTPSNKVTEKGKYVELRCDPISGHTALYWYRQSLGQGPEFLIYFQGTGAADDSGLPNDRFFAVRPEGSVSTLKIQRTERGDSAVYLCASSSSRGTEAFFGQGTRLTVV.

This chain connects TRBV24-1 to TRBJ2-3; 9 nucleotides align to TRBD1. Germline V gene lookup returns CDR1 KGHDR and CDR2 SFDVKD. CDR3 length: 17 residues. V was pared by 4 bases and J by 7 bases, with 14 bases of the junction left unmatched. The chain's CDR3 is CATSDATGGPRTNTQYF. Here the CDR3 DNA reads TGTGCCACCAGTGACGCCACAGGGGGCCCCAGGACGAATACGCAGTATTTT.